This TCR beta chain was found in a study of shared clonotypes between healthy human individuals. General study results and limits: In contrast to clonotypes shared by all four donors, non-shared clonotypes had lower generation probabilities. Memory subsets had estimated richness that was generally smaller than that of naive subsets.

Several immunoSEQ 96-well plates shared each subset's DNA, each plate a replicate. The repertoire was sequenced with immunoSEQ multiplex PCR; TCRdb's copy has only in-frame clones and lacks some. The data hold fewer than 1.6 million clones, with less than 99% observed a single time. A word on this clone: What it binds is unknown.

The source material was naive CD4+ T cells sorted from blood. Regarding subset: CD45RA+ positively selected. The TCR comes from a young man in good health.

In DNA form, the CDR3 reads TGTGCCAGCAGCAAGGGCGACACCGGGGAGCTGTTTTTT. It specifies CASSKGDTGELFF. The chain has TRBV21-1 and TRBJ2-2; TRBD1 is the table's D call, not checked against the DNA. TRBV21-1 is listed as a pseudogene. The CDR3 loop spans 13 amino acids.